What follows are 13 T cell receptor beta chains derived from one specimen sequenced in a study of cytomegalovirus exposure and HLA in healthy donors (dated by TCRdb to the late 2010s). Library preparation used the immunoSEQ multiplex PCR assay. The clones in this table, taken by TCRdb from immuneACCESS, are in-frame only. Not every clone is retained; where verified, under half of the shortfall comes from an unresolved V gene, and the cause of the rest is unknown. The sample table shows roughly 50,000 clones, and over 85% are seen once. The ten largest clonotypes hold 7.5% to 9.5% of the sample. Sequencing used PBMCs. The source of these receptors is a woman under 30 in good health and CMV-seropositive.

The V call is TRBV30, the J call TRBJ1-1; D is unclear. Germline V gene sequence: CDR1 GTSNPN, CDR2 SVGIG (reference sequence). V was trimmed by 4 bases and J by 0 bases, leaving 15 bases between them. The CDR3 is 15 residues long. CDR3 coding DNA: TGTGCCTGGAATAGTGTTGGGCAGTTGAACACTGAAGCTTTCTTT. Its translation is CAWNSVGQLNTEAFF.

The gene calls are TRBV5-1 and TRBJ2-1; D not resolved. This CDR3 is built from 11 residues. Germline CDR1 is SGHRS and CDR2 is YFSETQ. V shed 0 bases and J shed 11 bases, with 6 bases lying between them. The CDR3 reads CASSLDFQQFF. The DNA of the CDR3 is TGCGCCAGCAGCTTGGACTTTCAGCAGTTCTTC.

V gene TRBV4-2 combines with J gene TRBJ2-3; a possible D gene is TRBD2 (6 bases). The germline V and J ends were trimmed by 2 bases and 2 bases, with 8 bases remaining between them. Germline V gene data show CDR1 as LGHNA and CDR2 as YNFKEQ. The CDR3 contains 14 residues. The CDR3 DNA reads as TGTGCCAGCAGCCAAAGGACTAACACAGATACGCAGTATTTT. Its translation: CASSQRTNTDTQYF.

The J gene is TRBJ1-5, the V gene TRBV19, with TRBD1 identical over 7 bases. Germline CDR1 reads LNHDA; CDR2 reads SQIVND (reference sequence). The CDR3 extends over 15 amino acids. V shed 6 bases, J shed 7 bases, and the junction held 12 bases outside the gene matches. The CDR3: CASSRGQAATQPQHF. CDR3 coding DNA: TGTGCCAGTAGCCGTGGACAGGCGGCAACACAGCCCCAGCATTTT. The entire variable domain, with the rest obtained from reference TRBV19 and TRBJ1-5, is as follows: DGGITQSPKYLFRKEGQNVTLSCEQNLNHDAMYWYRQDPGQGLRLIYYSQIVNDFQKGDIAEGYSVSREKKESFPLTVTSAQKNPTAFYLCASSRGQAATQPQHFGDGTRLSIL.

The chain joins TRBV2 to TRBJ1-4; possibly TRBD1 for D (5 bases). CDR3 length equals 14 residues. CDR1 and CDR2 from the germline V gene are SNHLY and FYNNEI. The V end lost 2 bases, the J end lost 5 bases, and 9 bases lay between the germline ends. The CDR3 bases are TGTGCCAGCAGTGAAAGACGGACAAATGAAAAACTGTTTTTT. Translated, it gives CASSERRTNEKLFF.

This clone was seen a single time. This chain links TRBV5-1 with TRBJ2-7; 8 bases agree with TRBD1. CDR1 is SGHRS, CDR2 YFSETQ, per germline. The CDR3 runs to 15 residues. The V segment lost 4 bases and the J segment 2 bases; nucleotides outside the gene matches: 8. CDR3 coding DNA: TGCGCCAGCAGCATCCAGACAGGGGTCACCTACGAGCAGTACTTC. Amino acid sequence: CASSIQTGVTYEQYF.

For the CDR3, the DNA is TGTGCCAGCAGCCAACAGAGGAACCTAGGCTCTGGGGCCAACGTCCTGACTTTC. Encoded protein: CASSQQRNLGSGANVLTF. The chain is built from TRBV4-2 and TRBJ2-6; D gene uncertain. The CDR3 has 18 residues. Germline CDR1 and CDR2: LGHNA and YNFKEQ. V shed 2 bases and J shed 0 bases, with 14 bases lying between them.

This chain uses TRBV5-4 with TRBJ2-2, with 10 positions matching TRBD1. This CDR3 contains 16 residues. J lost 6 bases, V lost 4 bases, and 9 bases had no gene match. Germline values: CDR1 SGHNT, CDR2 YYREEE (reference sequence). CDR3 region: CASSLDRGLVAGELFF. The CDR3 nucleotides are TGTGCCAGCAGCCTTGACAGGGGGCTAGTAGCCGGGGAGCTGTTTTTT.

The chain is built from TRBV28 and TRBJ2-7, with D possibly TRBD2 on 6 matching bases. V dropped 1 base and J dropped 4 bases, with 8 bases sitting between them. Germline V gives CDR1 MDHEN, CDR2 SYDVKM. This CDR3 is 13 amino acids long. This CDR3 is CASSLLEGYEQYF. As DNA, the CDR3 is TGTGCCAGCAGTTTATTGGAGGGGTACGAGCAGTACTTC.

This chain joins TRBV9 and TRBJ2-1; 9 bases agree with TRBD1. The CDR3 spans 14 residues. CDR1 and CDR2 from the germline V gene are SGDLS and YYNGEE. The V segment lost 3 bases and the J segment 8 bases; nucleotides outside the gene matches: 6. CDR3 amino acids: CASSGGQGVHEQFF. CDR3 DNA: TGTGCCAGCAGCGGGGGACAGGGAGTTCATGAGCAGTTCTTC.

The chain is built from TRBV10-1 and TRBJ2-3; no definite D call. The CDR3 runs 14 residues. CDR1 and CDR2 (germline): WNHNN, SYGVQD (reference sequence). Trimming cost V 1 base and J 6 bases, with 11 bases left between them. The CDR3 region has the DNA TGCGCCAGCAGTGAGTTGGCTCACCCGGATACGCAGTATTTT. This sequence encodes CASSELAHPDTQYF.

The chain employs TRBV7-6 and TRBJ2-5, with a possible D match to TRBD1 (5 bases). CDR3 length equals 14 residues. V dropped 4 bases and J dropped 0 bases, with 9 bases sitting between them. Germline CDR1 and CDR2: SGHVS and FNYEAQ. CDR3 loop: CASSYPGNQETQYF. The CDR3 region has the DNA TGTGCCAGCAGCTACCCAGGGAACCAAGAGACCCAGTACTTC.

V usage is TRBV27 and J usage is TRBJ1-5; D may be TRBD1 (5 bases). The CDR3 totals 15 residues. Germline CDR1 reads MNHEY; CDR2 reads SMNVEV (reference sequence). Trimming cost V 7 bases and J 6 bases, with 19 bases left between them. As DNA, the CDR3 is TGTGCCAGCATGGGATGGTTGGAGCAGGGTCAGCCCCAGCATTTT. Protein product: CASMGWLEQGQPQHF.